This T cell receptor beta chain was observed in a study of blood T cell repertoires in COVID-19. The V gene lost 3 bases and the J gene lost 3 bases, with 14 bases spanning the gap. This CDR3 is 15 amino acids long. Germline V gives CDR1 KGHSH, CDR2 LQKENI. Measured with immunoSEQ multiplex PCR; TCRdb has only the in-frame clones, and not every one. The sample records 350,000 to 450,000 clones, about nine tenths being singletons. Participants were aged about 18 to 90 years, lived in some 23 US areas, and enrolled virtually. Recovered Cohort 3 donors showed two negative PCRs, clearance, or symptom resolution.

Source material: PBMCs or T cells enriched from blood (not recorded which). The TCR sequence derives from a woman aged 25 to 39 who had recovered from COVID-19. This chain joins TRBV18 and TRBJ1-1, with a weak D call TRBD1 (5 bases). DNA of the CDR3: TGTGCCAGCTCACCTGGGATCGCGGGGGACACTGAAGCTTTCTTT. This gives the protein CASSPGIAGDTEAFF. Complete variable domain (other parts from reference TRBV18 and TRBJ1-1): NAGVMQNPRHLVRRRGQEARLRCSPMKGHSHVYWYRQLPEEGLKFMVYLQKENIIDESGMPKERFSAEFPKEGPSILRIQQVVRGDSAAYFCASSPGIAGDTEAFFGQGTRLTVV.